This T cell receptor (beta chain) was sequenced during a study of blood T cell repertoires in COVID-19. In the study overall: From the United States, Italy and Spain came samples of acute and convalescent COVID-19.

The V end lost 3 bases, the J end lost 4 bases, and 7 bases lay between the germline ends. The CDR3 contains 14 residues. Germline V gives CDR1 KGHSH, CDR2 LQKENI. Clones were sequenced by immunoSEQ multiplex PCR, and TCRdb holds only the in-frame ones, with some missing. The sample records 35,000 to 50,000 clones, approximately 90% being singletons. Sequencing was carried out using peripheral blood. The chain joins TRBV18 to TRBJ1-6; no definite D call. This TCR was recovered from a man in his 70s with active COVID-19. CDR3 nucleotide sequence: TGTGCCAGCTCACCCTTAGAATATAATTCACCCCTCCACTTT. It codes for CASSPLEYNSPLHF.